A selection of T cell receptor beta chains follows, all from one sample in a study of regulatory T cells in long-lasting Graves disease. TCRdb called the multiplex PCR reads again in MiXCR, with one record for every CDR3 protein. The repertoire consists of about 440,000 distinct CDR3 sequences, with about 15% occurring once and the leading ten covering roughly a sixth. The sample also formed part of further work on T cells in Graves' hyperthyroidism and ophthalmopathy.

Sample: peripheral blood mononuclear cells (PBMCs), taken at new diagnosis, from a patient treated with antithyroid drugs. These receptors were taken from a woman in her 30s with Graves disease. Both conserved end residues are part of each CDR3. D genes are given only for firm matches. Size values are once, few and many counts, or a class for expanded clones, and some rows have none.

CDR3 protein: CATSDRRRYTETQYF; CDR3 DNA: TGTGCCACCAGTGATCGTAGAAGGTATACGGAGACCCAGTACTTC; V gene: TRBV24-1; J gene: TRBJ2-5; D gene: -; clone size: -
CDR3 protein: CASSSRDTTYEQCF; CDR3 DNA: TGTGCCAGCAGCTCACGGGACACAACCTACGAGCAGTGCTTC; V gene: TRBV11-1; J gene: TRBJ2-7; D gene: -; clone size: few
CDR3 protein: CATSDTLRREDADTQYF; CDR3 DNA: TGTGCCACCAGTGATACGCTGAGGCGGGAGGACGCAGATACGCAGTATTTT; V gene: TRBV24-1; J gene: TRBJ2-3; D gene: TRBD2; clone size: many
CDR3 protein: CASSLVNSGTSGTHEQYF; CDR3 DNA: TGTGCCAGCAGCTTAGTTAATTCTGGGACTAGCGGGACACACGAGCAGTACTTC; V gene: TRBV7-9; J gene: TRBJ2-7; D gene: TRBD2; clone size: few
CDR3 protein: CASSHGLAGPGEQYF; CDR3 DNA: TGTGCCAGCAGCCACGGACTAGCGGGCCCCGGAGAGCAGTACTTC; V gene: TRBV11-3; J gene: TRBJ2-7; D gene: TRBD2; clone size: few
CDR3 protein: CSAASHRGRSYEQYF; CDR3 DNA: TGCAGTGCTGCCTCACACAGGGGGCGCTCCTACGAGCAGTACTTC; V gene: TRBV20-1; J gene: TRBJ2-7; D gene: TRBD1; clone size: many
CDR3 protein: CASSSDRNSNQPQHF; CDR3 DNA: TGTGCCAGCAGTTCTGACAGGAATAGCAATCAGCCCCAGCATTTT; V gene: TRBV6-2/TRBV6-3; J gene: TRBJ1-5; D gene: -; clone size: few
CDR3 protein: CASSSRQTYEQYF; CDR3 DNA: TGTGCCAGCAGCTCCAGACAGACCTACGAGCAGTACTTC; V gene: TRBV11-2; J gene: TRBJ2-7; D gene: -; clone size: many
CDR3 protein: CASSFSLPGAPNEKLFF; CDR3 DNA: TGTGCCAGCAGTTTTTCCCTTCCAGGGGCACCTAATGAAAAACTGTTTTTT; V gene: TRBV27; J gene: TRBJ1-4; D gene: -; clone size: few
CDR3 protein: CASSEEGAGETQYF; CDR3 DNA: TGTGCCAGCAGTGAAGAAGGGGCTGGAGAGACCCAGTACTTC; V gene: TRBV2; J gene: TRBJ2-5; D gene: -; clone size: many
CDR3 protein: CASSRQRQDNSPLHF; CDR3 DNA: TGTGCCAGCAGTCGACAGAGACAGGATAATTCACCCCTCCACTTT; V gene: TRBV27; J gene: TRBJ1-6; D gene: -; clone size: few
CDR3 protein: CASSFGLAGGPPLDTGELFF; CDR3 DNA: TGTGCCAGCAGCTTCGGGCTAGCGGGAGGGCCACCTCTTGACACCGGGGAGCTGTTTTTT; V gene: TRBV11-2; J gene: TRBJ2-2; D gene: TRBD2; clone size: many
CDR3 protein: CASSLSTTGEQFF; CDR3 DNA: TGTGCCAGCAGCTTAAGCACTACGGGTGAGCAGTTCTTC; V gene: TRBV7-3; J gene: TRBJ2-1; D gene: -; clone size: many
CDR3 protein: CASSDNGAYGYTF; CDR3 DNA: TGTGCCAGCAGCGATAACGGGGCCTATGGCTACACCTTC; V gene: TRBV28; J gene: TRBJ1-2; D gene: -; clone size: -
CDR3 protein: CSARDSLYNEQFF; CDR3 DNA: TGCAGTGCGAGGGACTCCCTCTACAATGAGCAGTTCTTC; V gene: TRBV20-1; J gene: TRBJ2-1; D gene: -; clone size: -
CDR3 protein: CASSQLAGGITDTQYF; CDR3 DNA: TGCGCCAGCAGCCAACTAGCGGGAGGGATCACAGATACGCAGTATTTT; V gene: TRBV4-1; J gene: TRBJ2-3; D gene: TRBD2; clone size: few
CDR3 protein: CSARGSRGSKGDNEQFF; CDR3 DNA: TGCAGTGCTAGAGGCTCCAGAGGCTCAAAGGGGGACAATGAGCAGTTCTTC; V gene: TRBV20-1; J gene: TRBJ2-1; D gene: -; clone size: -
CDR3 protein: CASNTLYTNTEAFF; CDR3 DNA: TGTGCCAGCAACACTCTCTACACGAACACTGAAGCTTTCTTT; V gene: TRBV27; J gene: TRBJ1-1; D gene: -; clone size: -
CDR3 protein: CASSPTSGRSYNEQFF; CDR3 DNA: TGTGCCAGCAGTCCCACGAGCGGGAGGTCCTACAATGAGCAGTTCTTC; V gene: TRBV12-3/TRBV12-4; J gene: TRBJ2-1; D gene: TRBD2; clone size: many
CDR3 protein: CASSVAASGRQETQYF; CDR3 DNA: TGTGCCAGCAGCGTAGCGGCTAGCGGAAGACAAGAGACCCAGTACTTC; V gene: TRBV9; J gene: TRBJ2-5; D gene: TRBD2; clone size: -
CDR3 protein: CASSPKRQSVMNTEAFF; CDR3 DNA: TGTGCCAGCTCACCAAAAAGACAGTCGGTGATGAACACTGAAGCTTTCTTT; V gene: TRBV18; J gene: TRBJ1-1; D gene: -; clone size: many
CDR3 protein: CAISTGTFNTQYF; CDR3 DNA: TGTGCCATCAGCACTGGGACATTTAATACGCAGTATTTT; V gene: TRBV10-3; J gene: TRBJ2-3; D gene: -; clone size: -
CDR3 protein: CSARATGATNEKLFF; CDR3 DNA: TGCAGTGCTAGAGCCACCGGGGCCACAAATGAAAAACTGTTTTTT; V gene: TRBV20-1; J gene: TRBJ1-4; D gene: -; clone size: -
CDR3 protein: CASTLGQGATDTQYF; CDR3 DNA: TGTGCCAGTACCCTCGGGCAGGGGGCTACAGATACGCAGTATTTT; V gene: TRBV9; J gene: TRBJ2-3; D gene: TRBD1; clone size: many
CDR3 protein: CASSLGAGTTFYEQYF; CDR3 DNA: TGCGCCAGCAGCTTAGGCGCCGGGACAACATTTTACGAGCAGTACTTC; V gene: TRBV5-1; J gene: TRBJ2-7; D gene: -; clone size: many
CDR3 protein: CASTLQGGTDTQYF; CDR3 DNA: TGTGCCAGCACCCTGCAGGGGGGAACAGATACGCAGTATTTT; V gene: TRBV7-8; J gene: TRBJ2-3; D gene: -; clone size: many
CDR3 protein: CASSWTVGSNQPQHF; CDR3 DNA: TGTGCCAGCAGTTGGACAGTCGGTAGCAATCAGCCCCAGCATTTT; V gene: TRBV27; J gene: TRBJ1-5; D gene: -; clone size: few
CDR3 protein: CASSYSASGNEQFF; CDR3 DNA: TGTGCCAGCAGTTACTCGGCTAGCGGTAATGAGCAGTTCTTC; V gene: TRBV6-2/TRBV6-3; J gene: TRBJ2-1; D gene: TRBD2; clone size: many
CDR3 protein: CASSLVLEEQFF; CDR3 DNA: TGTGCCAGCAGTTTAGTCCTAGAAGAGCAGTTCTTC; V gene: TRBV28; J gene: TRBJ2-1; D gene: -; clone size: many
CDR3 protein: CAWSVMLSGEQYF; CDR3 DNA: TGTGCCTGGAGTGTAATGTTGTCAGGCGAGCAGTACTTC; V gene: TRBV30; J gene: TRBJ2-7; D gene: -; clone size: many
CDR3 protein: CASSVRAQNTEAFF; CDR3 DNA: TGTGCCAGCAGCGTCCGGGCCCAGAACACTGAAGCTTTCTTT; V gene: TRBV9; J gene: TRBJ1-1; D gene: -; clone size: many
CDR3 protein: CASSLRVAGVDTQYF; CDR3 DNA: TGCGCCAGCAGCTTACGGGTAGCGGGAGTGGATACGCAGTATTTT; V gene: TRBV5-1; J gene: TRBJ2-3; D gene: TRBD2; clone size: many
CDR3 protein: CASSIRQGVGTGELFF; CDR3 DNA: TGTGCCAGCAGTATACGACAGGGGGTGGGCACCGGGGAGCTGTTTTTT; V gene: TRBV12-3/TRBV12-4; J gene: TRBJ2-2; D gene: TRBD1; clone size: few
CDR3 protein: CASRLAGVVYEQYF; CDR3 DNA: TGTGCCAGCAGATTGGCGGGAGTCGTCTACGAGCAGTACTTC; V gene: TRBV28; J gene: TRBJ2-7; D gene: TRBD2; clone size: many
CDR3 protein: CASSQEFGGATYEQYF; CDR3 DNA: TGTGCCAGCAGCCAAGAATTCGGGGGAGCTACCTACGAGCAGTACTTC; V gene: TRBV3-1; J gene: TRBJ2-7; D gene: -; clone size: -
CDR3 protein: CASSPLASGSQETQYF; CDR3 DNA: TGTGCCAGCAGTCCCCTGGCTAGCGGGTCACAAGAGACCCAGTACTTC; V gene: TRBV28; J gene: TRBJ2-5; D gene: TRBD2; clone size: many
CDR3 protein: CASSPGRIRETQYF; CDR3 DNA: TGTGCCAGCAGCCCCGGGAGGATCCGAGAGACCCAGTACTTC; V gene: TRBV6-2/TRBV6-3; J gene: TRBJ2-5; D gene: TRBD2; clone size: -
CDR3 protein: CASSRGTMFRDSINYEQYF; CDR3 DNA: TGCGCCAGCAGTCGTGGTACCATGTTCCGGGACTCGATAAACTACGAGCAGTACTTC; V gene: TRBV5-1; J gene: TRBJ2-7; D gene: -; clone size: -
CDR3 protein: CAWGGRGHGELFF; CDR3 DNA: TGTGCCTGGGGGGGCAGGGGGCACGGGGAGCTGTTTTTT; V gene: TRBV30; J gene: TRBJ2-2; D gene: TRBD1; clone size: -
CDR3 protein: CASSLPGQVSQEDNEAFF; CDR3 DNA: TGTGCCAGCAGCTTACCGGGACAGGTGTCTCAGGAGGACAATGAAGCTTTCTTT; V gene: TRBV7-3; J gene: TRBJ1-1; D gene: TRBD1; clone size: few
CDR3 protein: CASSLTRFRETQYF; CDR3 DNA: TGTGCCAGCAGCTTAACGAGGTTCCGGGAGACCCAGTACTTC; V gene: TRBV7-2; J gene: TRBJ2-5; D gene: -; clone size: few
CDR3 protein: CASTSQEIPGGYTF; CDR3 DNA: TGTGCCAGCACCTCACAGGAGATACCCGGTGGCTACACCTTC; V gene: TRBV12-3/TRBV12-4; J gene: TRBJ1-2; D gene: -; clone size: -
CDR3 protein: CASSQGGRHEQFF; CDR3 DNA: TGTGCCAGCAGCCAAGGAGGGCGGCATGAGCAGTTCTTC; V gene: TRBV14; J gene: TRBJ2-1; D gene: -; clone size: many
CDR3 protein: CASSGEAGYTF; CDR3 DNA: TGTGCCAGCAGCGGGGAGGCTGGCTACACCTTC; V gene: TRBV9; J gene: TRBJ1-2; D gene: -; clone size: -
CDR3 protein: CSALDREIRNEQFF; CDR3 DNA: TGCAGTGCTCTAGACAGGGAGATTCGAAATGAGCAGTTCTTC; V gene: TRBV20-1; J gene: TRBJ2-1; D gene: TRBD1; clone size: many
CDR3 protein: CSAKASFGELFF; CDR3 DNA: TGCAGTGCTAAGGCTAGCTTCGGGGAGCTGTTTTTT; V gene: TRBV20-1; J gene: TRBJ2-2; D gene: -; clone size: many
CDR3 protein: CASSLVAGAGNEQFF; CDR3 DNA: TGTGCCAGCAGCTTAGTGGCGGGAGCTGGCAATGAGCAGTTCTTC; V gene: TRBV11-3; J gene: TRBJ2-1; D gene: TRBD2; clone size: many
CDR3 protein: CATSAYNEQFF; CDR3 DNA: TGTGCCACTAGCGCCTACAATGAGCAGTTCTTC; V gene: TRBV15; J gene: TRBJ2-1; D gene: -; clone size: few
CDR3 protein: CASSYSLGTGYTF; CDR3 DNA: TGTGCCAGCAGTTACTCTTTGGGGACCGGCTACACCTTC; V gene: TRBV6-9; J gene: TRBJ1-2; D gene: -; clone size: few
CDR3 protein: CASSYGRGNTEAFF; CDR3 DNA: TGTGCCAGCAGTTACGGGCGGGGGAACACTGAAGCTTTCTTT; V gene: TRBV6-9; J gene: TRBJ1-1; D gene: -; clone size: many
CDR3 protein: CASGLLRDIKDTQYF; CDR3 DNA: TGTGCTAGTGGGTTGCTCCGGGACATTAAAGATACGCAGTATTTT; V gene: TRBV12-5; J gene: TRBJ2-3; D gene: -; clone size: many
CDR3 protein: CASREAGASSYEQYF; CDR3 DNA: TGCGCCAGCAGAGAAGCGGGAGCGTCCTCCTACGAGCAGTACTTC; V gene: TRBV5-1; J gene: TRBJ2-7; D gene: TRBD2; clone size: many
CDR3 protein: CASRPARRITDTQYF; CDR3 DNA: TGTGCCAGCAGACCCGCGAGGAGAATCACAGATACGCAGTATTTT; V gene: TRBV12-3/TRBV12-4; J gene: TRBJ2-3; D gene: -; clone size: many
CDR3 protein: CASSPVAGQIEAFF; CDR3 DNA: TGCGCCAGCAGTCCAGTCGCGGGGCAGATTGAAGCTTTCTTT; V gene: TRBV10-2; J gene: TRBJ1-1; D gene: -; clone size: -
CDR3 protein: CAWGQGLAGAEQYF; CDR3 DNA: TGTGCCTGGGGCCAGGGACTAGCGGGAGCCGAGCAGTACTTC; V gene: TRBV30; J gene: TRBJ2-7; D gene: TRBD2; clone size: many
CDR3 protein: CASSLGGLRDNEQFF; CDR3 DNA: TGTGCCAGCAGTTTAGGGGGTCTAAGGGACAATGAGCAGTTCTTC; V gene: TRBV28; J gene: TRBJ2-1; D gene: -; clone size: many
CDR3 protein: CASSRGQGIHSNQPQHF; CDR3 DNA: TGTGCCAGTAGTAGGGGACAGGGTATCCATAGCAATCAGCCCCAGCATTTT; V gene: TRBV19; J gene: TRBJ1-5; D gene: TRBD1; clone size: -
CDR3 protein: CASSLAVAGGTDTQYF; CDR3 DNA: TGTGCCAGCAGCTTGGCCGTCGCGGGAGGCACAGATACGCAGTATTTT; V gene: TRBV5-8; J gene: TRBJ2-3; D gene: TRBD2; clone size: few